This is a list of T cell receptor beta chains from one sample in a study of early T cells in non-severe SARS-CoV-2 infection. Each CDR3 protein is one row after TCRdb ran MiXCR on the 5' RACE reads. The top ten hold less than 3.5% of the sample, which has 90,000 to 130,000 distinct CDR3 sequences, about an eighth seen once. The sample comprised whole blood. The receptor set was obtained from an adult who was a healthcare worker with PCR-confirmed SARS-CoV-2 infection or an uninfected control (not recorded which). Both conserved end residues are part of each CDR3. Each record gives: V gene, D gene, J gene, clone size, CDR3 DNA, CDR3 protein. A D gene is named only where the DNA matches it firmly. Size values are once, few and many counts, or a class for expanded clones, and some rows have none.

>TRBV5-1|NA|TRBJ1-1|NA
TGCGCCAGCAGCTTGGACATCAACACTGAAGCTTTCTTT
CASSLDINTEAFF
>TRBV11-2|NA|TRBJ1-6|NA
TGTGCCAGCAGCTTCCGGGACACAAGTTCACCCCTCCACTTT
CASSFRDTSSPLHF
>TRBV12-3/TRBV12-4|NA|TRBJ1-2|NA
TGTGCCAGCAGTCCTGGGGGGGGCCAGTTACGATATGGCTACACCTTC
CASSPGGGQLRYGYTF
>TRBV20-1|NA|TRBJ1-1|NA
TGCAGTGCTAGAGTTCCTAGCAGGGAGAACACTGAAGCTTTCTTT
CSARVPSRENTEAFF
>TRBV18|NA|TRBJ2-7|many
TGTGCCAGCTCACCACAGGGGAGCTACGAGCAGTACTTC
CASSPQGSYEQYF
>TRBV2|TRBD1|TRBJ2-7|once
TGTGCCAGCAGATCTCAGGGACAGGGTTACGAGCAGTACTTC
CASRSQGQGYEQYF
>TRBV11-2|NA|TRBJ1-4|many
TGTGCCAGCAGCTTAGGGGGAGGGGAGCGGGAAAAACTGTTTTTT
CASSLGGGEREKLFF
>TRBV18|NA|TRBJ1-1|NA
TGTGCCAGCTCACGAAGTCAGAACACTGAAGCTTTCTTT
CASSRSQNTEAFF
>TRBV19|NA|TRBJ2-1|once
TGTGCCAGTAGTATTATGGGTGAGCAGTTCTTC
CASSIMGEQFF
>TRBV29-1|NA|TRBJ1-1|NA
TGCAGCGTCGGACTCACTGAAGCTTTCTTT
CSVGLTEAFF
>TRBV5-4|NA|TRBJ2-2|few
TGTGCCAGCAGCTTGGGAGCTGCCGGGGAGCTGTTTTTT
CASSLGAAGELFF
>TRBV18|NA|TRBJ2-3|few
TGTGCCAGCTCCCCGGGGCGGATTCACACAGATACGCAGTATTTT
CASSPGRIHTDTQYF
>TRBV5-1|NA|TRBJ1-2|NA
TGCGCCAGCAGCTACGGACAGCCGAACTTCGACTATGGCTACACCTTC
CASSYGQPNFDYGYTF
>TRBV7-3|NA|TRBJ1-2|many
TGTGCCAGCAGCTTAAATCCAGGCAGCTATGGCTACACCTTC
CASSLNPGSYGYTF
>TRBV4-2|NA|TRBJ2-7|NA
TGTGCCAGCAGCCGAGAACAGGGTCCCCTAGGCGAGCAGTACTTC
CASSREQGPLGEQYF
>TRBV12-3/TRBV12-4|NA|TRBJ2-2|few
TGTGCCAGCGAGAGGAGGGGAAAGGAGGAGCTGTTTTTT
CASERRGKEELFF
>TRBV7-2|NA|TRBJ2-1|NA
TGTGCCAGCAGCTTAGGGCCGGGGACCTACAATGAGCAGTTCTTC
CASSLGPGTYNEQFF
>TRBV18|NA|TRBJ2-4|NA
TGTGCCAGCTCACCACCGTCCCAGGCCAAAAACATTCAGTACTTC
CASSPPSQAKNIQYF
>TRBV7-8|NA|TRBJ1-4|NA
TGTGCCAGCAGCCGCGGACGGGTTGGAGATGAAAAACTGTTTTTT
CASSRGRVGDEKLFF
>TRBV5-1|NA|TRBJ2-7|NA
TGCGCCAGCAGCCTGAACCCGGGGGCCTACGAGCAGTACTTC
CASSLNPGAYEQYF
>TRBV3-1|NA|TRBJ1-6|NA
TGTGCCAGCAGCCAGACAGGAAATTCACCCCTCCACTTT
CASSQTGNSPLHF
>TRBV7-9|TRBD2|TRBJ2-3|many
TGTGCCAGCAGCACCCCCCTAGCGGATCGCACAGATACGCAGTATTTT
CASSTPLADRTDTQYF
>TRBV29-1|TRBD1|TRBJ2-2|many
TGCAGCGCCCGGACAGGGGCCACCGGGGAGCTGTTTTTT
CSARTGATGELFF
>TRBV28|TRBD1|TRBJ2-2|NA
TGTGCCAGCAGTCCAGGACAGGGGGCGTCGAACACCGGGGAGCTGTTTTTT
CASSPGQGASNTGELFF
>TRBV6-6|NA|TRBJ1-3|few
TGTGCCAGCGTTCGGTCCTCTGGAAACACCATATATTTT
CASVRSSGNTIYF
>TRBV20-1|NA|TRBJ2-5|NA
TGCAGTGCTAGATTTGTGGCAGAGACCCAGTACTTC
CSARFVAETQYF
>TRBV10-2|NA|TRBJ1-1|NA
TGCGCCAGCGGACTTCCACTTCAACCCGGAACGTCCGTGGGAACAACTGAAGCTTTCTTT
CASGLPLQPGTSVGTTEAFF
>TRBV12-3/TRBV12-4|NA|TRBJ1-1|NA
TGTGCCAGCAGTTCGACACCCTACGGATCTTTCTTT
CASSSTPYGSFF
>TRBV6-1|NA|TRBJ2-2|NA
TGTGCCAGCAGTGAATGGCGTACAAACACCGGGGAGCTGTTTTTT
CASSEWRTNTGELFF
>TRBV5-1|TRBD1|TRBJ2-7|NA
TGCGCCAGCAGCCCCGGGACAGTGCCCTACGAGCAGTACTTC
CASSPGTVPYEQYF
>TRBV12-3/TRBV12-4|NA|TRBJ2-4|NA
TGTGCCAGCACCTTGACAGGAGCCAAAAACATTCAGTACTTC
CASTLTGAKNIQYF
>TRBV7-9|NA|TRBJ2-1|few
TGTGCCAGCAGCAGGACGGCGAGCTCCTACAATGAGCAGTTCTTC
CASSRTASSYNEQFF
>TRBV5-4|NA|TRBJ2-1|few
TGTGCCAGCAGCTTGGCCTTCCTAGGGAGCTCCTACAATGAGCAGTTCTTC
CASSLAFLGSSYNEQFF
>TRBV27|NA|TRBJ2-2|few
TGTGCCAGCCGGACAAGCTTTCCACCCGGGGAGCTGTTTTTT
CASRTSFPPGELFF
>TRBV29-1|NA|TRBJ1-4|few
TGCAGCGCTCTGCCGGGACTGGGCGATGAAAAACTGTTTTTT
CSALPGLGDEKLFF
>TRBV5-1|NA|TRBJ1-1|few
TGCGCCAGCAGCTTGGAGGGGAGCATGAACACTGAAGCTTTCTTT
CASSLEGSMNTEAFF
>TRBV28|NA|TRBJ1-1|medium-sized
TGTGCCAGCAGTTTACAGCGGGTGGGGACTGAAGCTTTCTTT
CASSLQRVGTEAFF
>TRBV13|NA|TRBJ2-5|many
TGTGCCAGCAGCTTAGAGGGCGCCGAAGAAAAAGAGACCCAGTACTTC
CASSLEGAEEKETQYF
>TRBV2|NA|TRBJ2-7|NA
TGTGCCAGCAGTGAAATGGAAAGTTCCTCCTACGAGCAGTACTTC
CASSEMESSSYEQYF
>TRBV29-1|NA|TRBJ2-7|few
TGCAGCGTTGAAGGACCCGGGAAAGACGAGCAGTACTTC
CSVEGPGKDEQYF
>TRBV7-9|NA|TRBJ1-4|many
TGTGCCAGCAGCTTAGGGGAGGGGGACGAAAAACTGTTTTTT
CASSLGEGDEKLFF
>TRBV7-9|NA|TRBJ2-7|NA
TGTGCCAGCAGCTCATACGGACCCACGGGGGAGCAGTACTTC
CASSSYGPTGEQYF
>TRBV2|NA|TRBJ2-6|few
TGTGCCAGCAGTTCAGGGCCGAGGAGCTCTGGGGCCAACGTCCTGACTTTC
CASSSGPRSSGANVLTF
>TRBV6-4|TRBD1|TRBJ2-3|few
TGTGCCAGCAGTCCGAGTGAGGGGGCCACAGATACGCAGTATTTT
CASSPSEGATDTQYF
>TRBV4-1|TRBD2|TRBJ2-7|few
TGCGCCAGCAGCCTCAGGGAGGGGCCCACCATCGGTAGGGAGCAGTACTTC
CASSLREGPTIGREQYF
>TRBV7-2|NA|TRBJ2-1|NA
TGTGCCAGCAGCCGTACCGGGACTGCCATCAATGAGCAGTTCTTC
CASSRTGTAINEQFF
>TRBV28|TRBD1|TRBJ1-1|few
TGTGCCAGCCTATATGGGGGGACAGACACTGAAGCTTTCTTT
CASLYGGTDTEAFF
>TRBV9|TRBD1|TRBJ2-5|many
TGTGCCAGCTCCCCCGGACAGGGGCGGCAAGAGACCCAGTACTTC
CASSPGQGRQETQYF
>TRBV9|NA|TRBJ2-1|many
TGTGCCAGCAGCGTCCGAACCAGCACCTTTATTGGCGATGAGCAGTTCTTC
CASSVRTSTFIGDEQFF
>TRBV29-1|NA|TRBJ2-2|many
TGCAGCGTTTCAGGGGGGGTTGACACCGGGGAGCTGTTTTTT
CSVSGGVDTGELFF
>TRBV4-2|NA|TRBJ2-2|many
TGTGCCAGCAGCCGGGGGCGGGGGCGCACCGGGGAGCTGTTTTTT
CASSRGRGRTGELFF
>TRBV3-1|NA|TRBJ1-4|NA
TGTGCCAGCAGCCAAGATCTCGGGGGCCAACTGTTTTTT
CASSQDLGGQLFF
>TRBV29-1|NA|TRBJ1-3|NA
TGCAGCGTTGGACACCCAGGGTCTGGAAACACCATATATTTT
CSVGHPGSGNTIYF
>TRBV7-6|TRBD2|TRBJ2-2|NA
TGTGCCAGCAGCGCCTTATCGGGGGGAGTAAACACCGGGGAGCTGTTTTTT
CASSALSGGVNTGELFF
>TRBV3-1|TRBD1|TRBJ2-7|NA
TGTGCCAGCAGCCGGGGGACAGGGGCCCTGGGGGAGCAGTACTTC
CASSRGTGALGEQYF
>TRBV11-3|TRBD2|TRBJ2-3|NA
TGTGCCAGCAGCTTAAGGTCCAGCGGGGTTAGCACAGATACGCAGTATTTT
CASSLRSSGVSTDTQYF
>TRBV19|NA|TRBJ1-2|NA
TGTGCCACCGACGGACGGCAGGGCTACACCTTC
CATDGRQGYTF